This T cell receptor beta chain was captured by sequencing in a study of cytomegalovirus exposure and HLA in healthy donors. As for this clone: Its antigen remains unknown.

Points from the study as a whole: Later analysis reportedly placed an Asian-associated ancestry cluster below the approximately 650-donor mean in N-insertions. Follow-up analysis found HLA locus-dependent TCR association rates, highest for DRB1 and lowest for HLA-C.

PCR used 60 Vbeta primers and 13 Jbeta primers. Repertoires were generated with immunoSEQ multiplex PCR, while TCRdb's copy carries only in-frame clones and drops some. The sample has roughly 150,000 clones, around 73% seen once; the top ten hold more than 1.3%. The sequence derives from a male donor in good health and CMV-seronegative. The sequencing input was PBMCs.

CDR3 DNA sequence: TGTGCCAGCAGTCCACGGACAGGGGCGCACAGTACTGAAGCTTTCTTT. It codes for CASSPRTGAHSTEAFF. The chain uses TRBV27 and TRBJ1-1; 9 bases fit TRBD1. The germline gives CDR1 MNHEY, CDR2 SMNVEV (reference sequence). The V gene end was trimmed by 5 bases and the J gene end by 5 bases; junction bases not matched to a gene: 12. This CDR3 has 16 amino acids.